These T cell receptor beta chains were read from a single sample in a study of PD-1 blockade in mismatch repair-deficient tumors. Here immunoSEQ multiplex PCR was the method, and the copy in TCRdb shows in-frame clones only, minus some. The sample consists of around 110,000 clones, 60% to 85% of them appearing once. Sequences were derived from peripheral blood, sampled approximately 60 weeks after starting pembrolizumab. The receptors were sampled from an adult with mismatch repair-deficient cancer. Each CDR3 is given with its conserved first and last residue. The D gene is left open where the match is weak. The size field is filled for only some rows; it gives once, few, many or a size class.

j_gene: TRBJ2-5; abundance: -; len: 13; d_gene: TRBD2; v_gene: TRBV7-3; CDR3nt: TGTGCCAGCAGCATGACTAGCAGAGAGACCCAGTACTTC; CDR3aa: CASSMTSRETQYF
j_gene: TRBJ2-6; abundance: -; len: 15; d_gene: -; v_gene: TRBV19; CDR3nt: TGTGCCAGTAGTTTAGACGTCTCAGGGGCCAACGTCCTGACTTTC; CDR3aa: CASSLDVSGANVLTF
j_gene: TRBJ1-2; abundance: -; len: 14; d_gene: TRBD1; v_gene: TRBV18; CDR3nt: TGTGCCAGCTCAGGACCGGGACAGGGAGGTGGCTACACCTTC; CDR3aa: CASSGPGQGGGYTF
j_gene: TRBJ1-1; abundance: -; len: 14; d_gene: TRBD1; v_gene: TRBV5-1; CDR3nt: TGCGCCAGCAGCGTCACAGGGGTCGGCACTGAAGCTTTCTTT; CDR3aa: CASSVTGVGTEAFF
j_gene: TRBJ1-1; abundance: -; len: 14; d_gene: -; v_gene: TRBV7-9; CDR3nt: TGTGCCAGCAGCTGGGAGGGGCTCGGCACTGAAGCTTTCTTT; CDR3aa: CASSWEGLGTEAFF
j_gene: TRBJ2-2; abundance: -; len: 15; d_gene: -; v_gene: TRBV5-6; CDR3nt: TGTGCCAGCAGCTTAGGGGGAGCGAACACCGGGGAGCTGTTTTTT; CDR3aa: CASSLGGANTGELFF
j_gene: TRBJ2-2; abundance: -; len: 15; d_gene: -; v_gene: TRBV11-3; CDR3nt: TGTGCCAGCAGCTTAAACCAGGGGTACACCGGGGAGCTGTTTTTT; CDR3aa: CASSLNQGYTGELFF
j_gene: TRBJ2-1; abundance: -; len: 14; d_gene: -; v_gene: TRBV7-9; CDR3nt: TGTGCCAGCAGCTCCCCACAGGGTTACAATGAGCAGTTCTTC; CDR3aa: CASSSPQGYNEQFF
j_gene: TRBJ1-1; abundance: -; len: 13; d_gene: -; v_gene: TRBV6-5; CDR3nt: TGTGCCAGCAGTTACGGCGTGGGGGGAGAAGCTTTCTTT; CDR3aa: CASSYGVGGEAFF
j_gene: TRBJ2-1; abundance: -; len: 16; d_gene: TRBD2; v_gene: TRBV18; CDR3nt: TGTGCCAGCTCACCGTCCGGGACTAGTCTCCACAATGAGCAGTTCTTC; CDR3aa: CASSPSGTSLHNEQFF
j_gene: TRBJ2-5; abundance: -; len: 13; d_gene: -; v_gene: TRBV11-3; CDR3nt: TGTGCCAGCAGCTTAGGGGGGCAAGAGACCCAGTACTTC; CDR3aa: CASSLGGQETQYF
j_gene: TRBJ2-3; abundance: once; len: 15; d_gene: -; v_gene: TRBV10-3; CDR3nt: TGTGCCATCAGTGAAGGACTATCAAGCACAGATACGCAGTATTTT; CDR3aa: CAISEGLSSTDTQYF
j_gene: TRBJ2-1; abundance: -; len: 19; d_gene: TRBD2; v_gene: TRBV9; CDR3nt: TGTGCCAGCAGCGACACCAGTCTTAGCGGGAGCCTTTCCTACAATGAGCAGTTCTTC; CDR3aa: CASSDTSLSGSLSYNEQFF
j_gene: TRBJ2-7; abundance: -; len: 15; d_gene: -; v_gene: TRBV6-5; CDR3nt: TGTGCCAGCAGTGGGAGGACGGGTGCATCCTACGAGCAGTACTTC; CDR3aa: CASSGRTGASYEQYF
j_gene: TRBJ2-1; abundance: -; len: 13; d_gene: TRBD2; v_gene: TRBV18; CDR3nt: TGTGCCAGCTCACCACCGGGAGGGGTTGAGCAGTTCTTC; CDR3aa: CASSPPGGVEQFF
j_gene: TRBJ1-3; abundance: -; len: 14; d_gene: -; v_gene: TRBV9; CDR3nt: TGTGCCAGCAACGCTGGCGGCCTTGGAAACACCATATATTTT; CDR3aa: CASNAGGLGNTIYF
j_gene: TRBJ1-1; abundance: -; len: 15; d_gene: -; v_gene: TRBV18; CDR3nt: TGTGCCAGCTCACCAGGGGGCTTAATGAACACTGAAGCTTTCTTT; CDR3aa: CASSPGGLMNTEAFF
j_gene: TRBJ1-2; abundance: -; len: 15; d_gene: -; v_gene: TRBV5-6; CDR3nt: TGTGCCAGCAGCTTGCAAATGGAGGCCAACTATGGCTACACCTTC; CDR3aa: CASSLQMEANYGYTF
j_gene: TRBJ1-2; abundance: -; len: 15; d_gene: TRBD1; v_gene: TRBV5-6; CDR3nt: TGTGCCAGCAGTTTTACGGACAGGGGATACCATGGCTACACCTTC; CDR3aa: CASSFTDRGYHGYTF